This TCR beta chain was sequenced for a study of T cell responses to AZD1222 COVID-19 vaccine. Study conclusions and caveats: The study identified only a handful of AZD1222 recipients as seropositive at baseline.

Of note for this clone: The antigen remains undetermined.

The CDR3 totals 13 residues. Germline assignment: CDR1 SGDLS and CDR2 YYNGEE. Trimming cost V 9 bases and J 1 base; bases outside gene matches: 4. The repertoire was sequenced with immunoSEQ multiplex PCR; TCRdb's copy has only in-frame clones and lacks some. The table lists 90,000 to 95,000 clones, 88% of them singletons. This specimen consisted of peripheral blood, obtained on day 0 of AZD1222 vaccination. The rearrangement links TRBV9 to TRBJ1-1; 9 nucleotides agree with TRBD1. This TCR derives from an adult in good health. The CDR3 coding sequence is TGTGCCACCCCGGACAGGGGGAACACTGAAGCTTTCTTT. Its translation is CATPDRGNTEAFF.